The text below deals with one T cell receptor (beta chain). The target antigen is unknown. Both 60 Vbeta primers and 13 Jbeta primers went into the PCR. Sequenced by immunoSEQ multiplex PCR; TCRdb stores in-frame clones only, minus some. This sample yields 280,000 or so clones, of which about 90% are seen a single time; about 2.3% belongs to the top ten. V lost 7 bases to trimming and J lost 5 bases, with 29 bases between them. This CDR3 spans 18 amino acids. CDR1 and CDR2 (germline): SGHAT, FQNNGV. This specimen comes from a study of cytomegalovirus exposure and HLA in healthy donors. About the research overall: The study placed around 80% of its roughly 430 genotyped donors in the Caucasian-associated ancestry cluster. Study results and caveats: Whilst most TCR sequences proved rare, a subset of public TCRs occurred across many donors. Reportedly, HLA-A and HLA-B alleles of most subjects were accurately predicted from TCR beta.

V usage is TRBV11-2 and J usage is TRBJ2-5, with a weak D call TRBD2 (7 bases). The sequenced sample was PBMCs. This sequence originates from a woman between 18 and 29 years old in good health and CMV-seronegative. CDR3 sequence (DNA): TGTGCCAGCATCCATACCGCGGGGGCCCTACAAAGGGGGGAGACCCAGTACTTC. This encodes CASIHTAGALQRGETQYF.